Below are 6 T cell receptor beta chains sequenced from a single sample in a study of T cell responses to AZD1222 COVID-19 vaccine. The assay was immunoSEQ multiplex PCR, and TCRdb's table has in-frame clones only and misses some. The sample includes some 30,000 clones, 70% to 90% of them seen just once. Source: peripheral blood, taken on day 0 of AZD1222 vaccination. These receptors were collected from an adult in good health.

This clone is a singleton in its sample. This rearrangement joins TRBV5-4 to TRBJ2-1, with D tentatively TRBD1 or TRBD2 (5 bases each). V lost 1 base and J lost 9, with 17 bases in between. Germline V lookup: CDR1 SGHNT, CDR2 YYREEE (reference sequence). The CDR3 has 15 amino acids. CDR3 loop: CASSLPGPRQSEQFF. The CDR3 DNA follows: TGTGCCAGCAGCTTGCCGGGACCACGACAAAGTGAGCAGTTCTTC.

J is TRBJ1-5 and V is TRBV7-2; 7 bases align to TRBD1. CDR1 is SGHTA, CDR2 FQGNSA, per germline. The CDR3 extends over 13 amino acids. The V and J ends lost 5 bases and 7 bases, in that order; junction bases with no gene match: 5. The CDR3 region has the DNA TGTGCCAGCAGCCACGACAGGGAACAGCCCCAGCATTTT. It codes for CASSHDREQPQHF.

This chain links TRBV18 with TRBJ1-3; D unresolved. Germline V gene lookup returns CDR1 KGHSH and CDR2 LQKENI. The V and J ends lost 2 bases and 0 bases respectively, with 8 bases between them. CDR3 length: 15 amino acids. This CDR3 is CASSPGRDSGNTIYF. The CDR3 bases are TGTGCCAGCTCACCAGGGAGGGACTCTGGAAACACCATATATTTT.

The J gene is TRBJ2-1, the V gene TRBV5-6; D possibly uses TRBD1 or TRBD2 (6 bases each). Germline V CDR1 and CDR2: SGHDT, YYEEEE. The CDR3 covers 16 residues. Trimming removed 4 bases at V and 0 bases at J, with 14 bases between. For the CDR3, the DNA is TGTGCCAGCAGCCATGGGGGGCCGAGCTCCTACAATGAGCAGTTCTTC. Amino acids: CASSHGGPSSYNEQFF.

The chain is built from TRBV5-5 and TRBJ2-7, with no clear D. The length of the CDR3 is 15 residues. Trimming left V 0 bases short and J 3 bases short, with 13 bases between. Germline V lookup: CDR1 SGHKS, CDR2 YYEKEE (reference sequence). CDR3 nucleotide sequence: TGTGCCAGCAGCTTGGGACAATTACTCGGCTACGAGCAGTACTTC. It encodes CASSLGQLLGYEQYF. Full variable domain (missing parts from reference TRBV5-5 and TRBJ2-7): DAGVTQSPTHLIKTRGQQVTLRCSPISGHKSVSWYQQVLGQGPQFIFQYYEKEERGRGNFPDRFSARQFPNYSSELNVNALLLGDSALYLCASSLGQLLGYEQYFGPGTRLTVT.

The chain links TRBV29-1 to TRBJ2-1, with 7 bases lining up with TRBD2. Looked up from germline, CDR1 is SQVTM and CDR2 is ANQGSEA. This CDR3 region has 8 residues. V shed 6 bases and J 15 bases; nucleotides not matched to a gene: 2. This CDR3 reads CSVTGGFF. As DNA, the CDR3 is TGCAGCGTGACGGGGGGGTTCTTC.